The present T cell receptor beta chain was sequenced within a study of T cells of healthy individuals. TCRdb itself ran the 5' RACE reads through MiXCR, one entry per CDR3 protein. The data show 63,000 or so distinct CDR3 sequences, around 15% seen once. Germline loops: CDR1 MNHEY, CDR2 SVGAGI. The CDR3 is 16 amino acids. V shed 0 bases and J shed 3 bases, with 11 bases lying between them. This clonotype was detected only a few times. This receptor was taken from a human donor in good health. V usage is TRBV6-5 and J usage is TRBJ2-2; maybe TRBD1 (6 bases). The CDR3 DNA sequence: TGTGCCAGCAGTTACTCAACGGGACACGACACCGGGGAGCTGTTTTTT. It encodes CASSYSTGHDTGELFF.